The 19 T cell receptor beta chains below were found in one sample sequenced in a study of human T cells and chemical hapten exposure. Time point of the sample: pre-sensitization, week 0. Treatment defined: therapeutic diphenylcyclopropenone sensitization with weekly scalp DPC. TCRdb processed the RACE reads anew with MiXCR; each CDR3 protein has one entry. The sample lists a few hundred thousand distinct CDR3 sequences, roughly 6% occurring once. The sample in question was whole blood, obtained in connection with sensitization to the hapten diphenylcyclopropenone (DPC). These receptors were taken from a woman aged 18-30 years with alopecia areata. Some clones in this sample may be carry-over from other donors' samples.

This chain links TRBV11-2 with TRBJ1-2; 9 bases line up with TRBD1. The V segment lost 5 bases and the J segment 8 bases; nucleotides outside the gene matches: 3. The CDR3 sequence is 12 residues long. CDR1 and CDR2 (germline): SGHAT, FQNNGV. The CDR3 protein is CASSQGTGGYTF. In nucleotides, the CDR3 is TGTGCCAGCAGCCAAGGGACAGGGGGCTACACCTTC.

This clonotype has only a few counts. The chain is built from TRBV7-2 and TRBJ1-5, with D possibly TRBD1 on 6 matching bases. The germline CDR1 and CDR2 sequences are SGHTA and FQGNSA. CDR3 length: 15 residues. V was clipped by 1 base and J by 9 bases, with 16 bases between them. The CDR3 coding sequence is TGTGCCAGCAGCTTAGACGGGACAAGCGGGAGGCCCCAGCATTTT. It specifies CASSLDGTSGRPQHF.

There are many counts of this clonotype. The CDR3 is CASSPPTSGAHTGELFF. As DNA, the CDR3 is TGTGCCAGCAGTCCTCCGACTAGCGGGGCTCACACCGGGGAGCTGTTTTTT. The V call is TRBV6-2 or TRBV6-3, the J call TRBJ2-2; TRBD2 agrees at 11 bases. The CDR3 contains 17 residues. Germline CDR1 MNHEY, CDR2 SVGEGT. The V and J ends lost 5 bases and 3 bases, in that order; junction bases with no gene match: 8.

This clonotype has just a few counts. The chain is built from TRBV6-2 or TRBV6-3 and TRBJ1-1; D gene unclear. Deletions cut 2 bases from V and 3 bases from J, with 13 bases between. The CDR3 spans 15 residues. Germline lookup yields CDR1 MNHEY and CDR2 SVGEGT. The CDR3 bases are TGTGCCAGCAGTTACGCAGAACCTTCTTACACTGAAGCTTTCTTT. It encodes CASSYAEPSYTEAFF.

The V and J genes are TRBV5-1 and TRBJ1-4, with 11 nucleotides matching TRBD1. This CDR3 region has 16 residues. The V and J ends lost 4 bases and 7 bases, in that order; junction bases with no gene match: 9. Germline assignment: CDR1 SGHRS and CDR2 YFSETQ. Written as DNA, the CDR3 is TGCGCCAGCAGCGGCGGGACAGGGGGACGCGTTGAAAAACTGTTTTTT. It translates to CASSGGTGGRVEKLFF.

This clonotype was detected many times. The gene calls are TRBV6-5 and TRBJ1-5; D may be TRBD1 (6 bases). V lost 2 bases and J 5 bases, leaving 13 bases between the germline ends. CDR3 length equals 15 residues. The germline CDR1 and CDR2 sequences are MNHEY and SVGAGI. CDR3 DNA: TGTGCCAGCAGTTACGGAGGGGGGGTTGATCAGCCCCAGCATTTT. Translating gives CASSYGGGVDQPQHF.

The chain employs TRBV9 and TRBJ2-3, with 7 bases fitting TRBD2. Germline-derived CDR1 and CDR2 are SGDLS and YYNGEE. With 3 bases clipped from V and 5 bases from J, the junction kept 9 bases outside the gene matches. The CDR3 consists of 15 residues. The CDR3 here is CASSGRGGTRDTQYF. CDR3 bases: TGTGCCAGCAGCGGACGCGGGGGTACAAGAGATACGCAGTATTTT.

This clonotype came up many times. The gene calls are TRBV5-5 and TRBJ1-5; tentatively, D is TRBD1 (6 bases). Germline assignment: CDR1 SGHKS and CDR2 YYEKEE (reference sequence). V was cut by 4 bases and J by 5 bases, with 13 bases left in between. The CDR3 consists of 14 residues. The CDR3 region has the DNA TGTGCCAGCAGCGGAGGGGACATTGATCAGCCCCAGCATTTT. It encodes CASSGGDIDQPQHF. Full variable domain (missing parts from reference TRBV5-5 and TRBJ1-5): DAGVTQSPTHLIKTRGQQVTLRCSPISGHKSVSWYQQVLGQGPQFIFQYYEKEERGRGNFPDRFSARQFPNYSSELNVNALLLGDSALYLCASSGGDIDQPQHFGDGTRLSIL.

This clonotype occurred many times. V usage is TRBV18 and J usage is TRBJ2-1; D perhaps matches TRBD1 (6 bases). CDR3 length equals 16 residues. Germline V gives CDR1 KGHSH, CDR2 LQKENI. Trimming left V 3 bases short and J 1 base short, with 13 bases between. The DNA of the CDR3 is TGTGCCAGCTCACCTCCAATAGGGGGTTCCTACAATGAGCAGTTCTTC. Its translation is CASSPPIGGSYNEQFF.

Many counts were recorded for this clonotype. The V gene is TRBV7-9, the J gene TRBJ1-4; D not certain. The V gene lost 7 bases and the J gene lost 0 bases, with 9 bases spanning the gap. CDR3 length: 14 amino acids. Germline CDR1 is SEHNR and CDR2 is FQNEAQ (reference sequence). CDR3 sequence: CASTRRSTNEKLFF. The CDR3 DNA reads as TGTGCCAGCACCAGGAGATCAACTAATGAAAAACTGTTTTTT. Variable domain in full (rest from reference TRBV7-9 and TRBJ1-4): DTGVSQNPRHKITKRGQNVTFRCDPISEHNRLYWYRQTLGQGPEFLTYFQNEAQLEKSRLLSDRFSAERPKGSFSTLEIQRTEQGDSAMYLCASTRRSTNEKLFFGSGTQLSVL.

This clonotype has a count of ten or more. The chain is built from TRBV5-1 and TRBJ2-7, with 7 nucleotides matching TRBD1. The germline V gene has CDR1 SGHRS and CDR2 YFSETQ. CDR3 length: 13 residues. Trimming at V came to 4 bases and at J to 4 bases, leaving 5 bases not matched to a gene. The CDR3: CASSPGQPYEQYF. The CDR3 DNA sequence: TGCGCCAGCAGCCCGGGACAGCCTTACGAGCAGTACTTC.

This clonotype was picked up a small number of times. The CDR3 region has the DNA TGTGCCAGCAGCCCGGGACTAGCGGGGTCAATTCAAGAGACCCAGTACTTC. The encoded protein is CASSPGLAGSIQETQYF. This chain connects TRBV5-6 to TRBJ2-5, with 13 nucleotides matching TRBD2. Germline V gives CDR1 SGHDT, CDR2 YYEEEE. The ends lost 4 bases at V and 2 bases at J; junction bases unmatched: 8. The CDR3 has 17 residues.

This clonotype was counted a few times. This rearrangement joins TRBV5-1 to TRBJ2-5; maybe TRBD2 (6 bases). CDR3 length: 18 residues. V gave up 0 bases and J gave up 7 bases, with 25 bases separating them. The germline V gene has CDR1 SGHRS and CDR2 YFSETQ. The CDR3 DNA reads as TGCGCCAGCAGCTTGGCCTCAGGAGGGCGAGCAACTTTAGGGACCCAGTACTTC. It translates to CASSLASGGRATLGTQYF. Supplemented by reference TRBV5-1 and TRBJ2-5, the full variable domain reads KAGVTQTPRYLIKTRGQQVTLSCSPISGHRSVSWYQQTPGQGLQFLFEYFSETQRNKGNFPGRFSGRQFSNSRSEMNVSTLELGDSALYLCASSLASGGRATLGTQYFGPGTRLLVL.

This clonotype has at least ten counts. V is TRBV28 and J is TRBJ1-6; D not certain. The CDR3 runs to 12 residues. The germline V gene encodes CDR1 MDHEN and CDR2 SYDVKM. Trimming took off 6 bases at V and 7 bases at J, with 7 bases between the two ends. The chain's CDR3 is CASSDRNSPLHF. The CDR3 DNA follows: TGTGCCAGCAGCGATAGGAATTCACCCCTCCACTTT.

This clonotype was picked up many times. The J gene is TRBJ1-4, the V gene TRBV12-3 or TRBV12-4; D gene unclear. V dropped 0 bases and J dropped 11 bases, with 7 bases sitting between them. CDR3 length: 12 amino acids. CDR3 in DNA: TGTGCCAGCAGTTTAGCTTACGAGAAACTGTTTTTT. Protein product: CASSLAYEKLFF.

The genes are TRBV2 and TRBJ2-4; D unclear. This CDR3 comprises 18 residues. Germline CDR1 SNHLY, CDR2 FYNNEI. Trimming removed 1 base at V and 0 bases at J, with 16 bases between. The DNA of the CDR3 is TGTGCCAGCAGTGAAGGGGGTCCCTTTAACCTAGCCAAAAACATTCAGTACTTC. Translation gives CASSEGGPFNLAKNIQYF.

The chain links TRBV27 to TRBJ2-1, with 7 bases that match TRBD1. The CDR3 contains 15 residues. The germline V gene has CDR1 MNHEY and CDR2 SMNVEV (reference sequence). V lost 3 bases, J lost 8 bases, and 10 bases stayed unmatched. CDR3 region: CASSFGTASPHEQFF. CDR3 nucleotides: TGTGCCAGCAGTTTCGGGACAGCCTCTCCTCATGAGCAGTTCTTC.

The CDR3 DNA is TGTGCCAGTAACCTCCCAGGGATGGATCAGCCCCAGCATTTT. This codes for CASNLPGMDQPQHF. The chain is built from TRBV19 and TRBJ1-5; D may be TRBD1 (5 bases). Germline CDR1 and CDR2: LNHDA and SQIVND (reference sequence). The CDR3 runs to 14 residues. V was pared by 7 bases and J by 5 bases, with 15 bases between.

The V call is TRBV12-3 or TRBV12-4, the J call TRBJ2-5, with TRBD2 identical over 9 bases. J lost 5 bases, V lost 1 base, and 11 bases had no gene match. The CDR3 covers 17 residues. The CDR3, as DNA: TGTGCCAGCAGTTTAGGATTGGTAGCGGGGGTTCAGGAGACCCAGTACTTC. This translates into CASSLGLVAGVQETQYF.